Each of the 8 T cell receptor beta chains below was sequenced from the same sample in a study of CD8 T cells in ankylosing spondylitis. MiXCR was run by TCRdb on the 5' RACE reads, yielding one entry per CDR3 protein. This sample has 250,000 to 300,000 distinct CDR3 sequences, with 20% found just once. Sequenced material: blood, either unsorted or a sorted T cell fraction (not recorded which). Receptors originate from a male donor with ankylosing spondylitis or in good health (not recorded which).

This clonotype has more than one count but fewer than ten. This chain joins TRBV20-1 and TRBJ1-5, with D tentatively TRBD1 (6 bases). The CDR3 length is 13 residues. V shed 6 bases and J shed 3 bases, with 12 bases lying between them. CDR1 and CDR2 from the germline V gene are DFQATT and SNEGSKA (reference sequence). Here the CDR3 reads CSARPGVNQPQHF. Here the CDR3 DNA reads TGCAGTGCGCGGCCAGGGGTCAATCAGCCCCAGCATTTT.

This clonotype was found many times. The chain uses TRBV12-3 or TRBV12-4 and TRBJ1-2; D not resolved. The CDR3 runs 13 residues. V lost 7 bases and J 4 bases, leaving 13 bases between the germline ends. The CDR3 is CASTGQTSYGYTF. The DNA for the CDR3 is TGTGCCAGCACCGGCCAGACAAGCTATGGCTACACCTTC.

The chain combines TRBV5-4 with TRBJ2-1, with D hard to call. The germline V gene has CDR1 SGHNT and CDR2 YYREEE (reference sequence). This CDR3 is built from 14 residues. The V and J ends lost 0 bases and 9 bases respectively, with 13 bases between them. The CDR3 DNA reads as TGTGCCAGCAGCTTGGAGGGCTCCTTTAGTGAGCAGTTCTTC. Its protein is CASSLEGSFSEQFF.

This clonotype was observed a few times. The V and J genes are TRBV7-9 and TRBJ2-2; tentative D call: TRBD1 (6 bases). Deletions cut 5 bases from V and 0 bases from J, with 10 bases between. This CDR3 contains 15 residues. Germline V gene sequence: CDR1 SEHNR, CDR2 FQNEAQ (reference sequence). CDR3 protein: CASSLQGPNTGELFF. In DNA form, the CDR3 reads TGTGCCAGCAGCCTACAGGGTCCGAACACCGGGGAGCTGTTTTTT.

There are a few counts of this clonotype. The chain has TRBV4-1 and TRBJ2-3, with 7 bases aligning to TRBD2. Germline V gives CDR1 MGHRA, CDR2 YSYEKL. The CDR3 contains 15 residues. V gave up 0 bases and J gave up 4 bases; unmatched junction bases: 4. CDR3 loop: CASSQDPGLADTQYF. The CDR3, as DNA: TGCGCCAGCAGCCAAGATCCCGGACTAGCAGATACGCAGTATTTT.

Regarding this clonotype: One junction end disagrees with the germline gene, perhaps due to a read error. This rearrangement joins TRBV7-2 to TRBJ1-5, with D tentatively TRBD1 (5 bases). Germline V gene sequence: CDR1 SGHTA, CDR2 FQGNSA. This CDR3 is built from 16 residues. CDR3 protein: CASSLDGGAVNQLQHF. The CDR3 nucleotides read TGTGCCAGCAGCTTAGACGGCGGGGCAGTGAATCAGCTCCAGCATTTT.

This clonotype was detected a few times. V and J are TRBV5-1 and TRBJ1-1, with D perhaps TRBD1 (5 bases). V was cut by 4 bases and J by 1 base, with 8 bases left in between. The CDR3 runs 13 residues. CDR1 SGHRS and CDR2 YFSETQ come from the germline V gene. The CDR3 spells CASSIRENTEAFF. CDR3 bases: TGCGCCAGCAGCATCAGGGAGAACACTGAAGCTTTCTTT.

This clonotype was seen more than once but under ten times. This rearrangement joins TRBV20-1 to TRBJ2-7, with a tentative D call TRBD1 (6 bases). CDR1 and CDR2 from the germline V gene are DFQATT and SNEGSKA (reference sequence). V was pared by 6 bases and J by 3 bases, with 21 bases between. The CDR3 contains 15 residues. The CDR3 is CSAQFAGQLLYEQYV. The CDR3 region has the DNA TGCAGTGCGCAATTCGCCGGACAGCTCCTCTACGAGCAGTACGTC.